Listed below are T cell receptor beta chains from one sample, sequenced in a study of PD-1 blockade in classical Hodgkin lymphoma. Using immunoSEQ multiplex PCR, the repertoire was profiled, and TCRdb retains in-frame clones only, with some absent. The data show 35,000 to 45,000 clones, with approximately 70% seen just once and approximately 3% held by the top ten. The input for sequencing was peripheral blood mononuclear cells (PBMCs), taken at baseline. These receptors originate from a human donor with classical Hodgkin lymphoma. The CDR3 runs from the conserved cysteine through the conserved F or W. Each record gives: CDR3 length, D gene, clone size, J gene, V gene, CDR3 DNA, CDR3 protein. D genes are given only for firm matches. Clone size, where shown, is once, few, many, or a class for clones that have expanded.

len: 15; d_gene: TRBD1; abundance: .; j_gene: TRBJ1-1; v_gene: TRBV5-6; CDR3nt: TGTGCCAGCACCCCTCAGGGGAGGGGGCCTGTTGTGACTTTCTTT; CDR3aa: CASTPQGRGPVVTFF
len: 14; d_gene: .; abundance: few; j_gene: TRBJ1-4; v_gene: TRBV2; CDR3nt: TGTGCCAGCAGTGAAGGAGCAGGGGTAGAAAAACTGTTTTTT; CDR3aa: CASSEGAGVEKLFF
len: 16; d_gene: .; abundance: .; j_gene: TRBJ2-7; v_gene: TRBV6-7; CDR3nt: TGTGCCAGCGATTGGGGGGGGGCAGCTAGGTCCTACGAGCAGTACTTC; CDR3aa: CASDWGGAARSYEQYF
len: 15; d_gene: .; abundance: .; j_gene: TRBJ2-3; v_gene: TRBV19; CDR3nt: TGTGCCAGTAGTCGGGCGGGGGCCCGCACAGATACGCAGTATTTT; CDR3aa: CASSRAGARTDTQYF
len: 13; d_gene: .; abundance: .; j_gene: TRBJ2-1; v_gene: TRBV27; CDR3nt: TGTGCCAGCAGTTCAAGGGGTTACAATGAGCAGTTCTTC; CDR3aa: CASSSRGYNEQFF
len: 13; d_gene: TRBD1; abundance: once; j_gene: TRBJ1-1; v_gene: TRBV7-2; CDR3nt: TGTGCCAGCAGCTTGGGACAGGGCCCTGAAGCTTTCTTT; CDR3aa: CASSLGQGPEAFF
len: 11; d_gene: .; abundance: .; j_gene: TRBJ1-1; v_gene: TRBV20-1; CDR3nt: TGCAGTGTGGTGGGGGGCCAAGGAGCTTTCTTT; CDR3aa: CSVVGGQGAFF
len: 13; d_gene: .; abundance: .; j_gene: TRBJ1-2; v_gene: TRBV6-6; CDR3nt: TGTGCCAGCCAAACACAGGGCCGGAGGGGCTACACCTTC; CDR3aa: CASQTQGRRGYTF
len: 15; d_gene: TRBD1; abundance: once; j_gene: TRBJ2-7; v_gene: TRBV28; CDR3nt: TGTGCCAGCAGTTCCGGGACAGGCGTCTCCTACGAGCAGTACTTC; CDR3aa: CASSSGTGVSYEQYF
len: 16; d_gene: .; abundance: .; j_gene: TRBJ2-2; v_gene: TRBV7-2; CDR3nt: TGTGCCAGCAGCCGTACCCCAGATACGAACACCGGGGAGCTGTTTTTT; CDR3aa: CASSRTPDTNTGELFF
len: 15; d_gene: .; abundance: .; j_gene: TRBJ1-1; v_gene: TRBV19; CDR3nt: TGTGCCAGTAGTATTTCGGGGGGCTGGGGCACTGAAGCTTTCTTT; CDR3aa: CASSISGGWGTEAFF
len: 19; d_gene: TRBD1; abundance: .; j_gene: TRBJ1-4; v_gene: TRBV4-2; CDR3nt: TGTGCCAGCAGCCAAGCCTATGGGGGACAGGGGGTCTCTAATGAAAAACTGTTTTTT; CDR3aa: CASSQAYGGQGVSNEKLFF
len: 17; d_gene: .; abundance: .; j_gene: TRBJ1-6; v_gene: TRBV2; CDR3nt: TGTGCCAGCAGTGAAAGTGCAGGAGGCTCCTATAATTCACCCCTCCACTTT; CDR3aa: CASSESAGGSYNSPLHF
len: 15; d_gene: .; abundance: .; j_gene: TRBJ1-3; v_gene: TRBV6-5; CDR3nt: TGTGCCAGCAGTTACGGGGGGGCTGTTGGAAACACCATATATTTT; CDR3aa: CASSYGGAVGNTIYF
len: 17; d_gene: .; abundance: .; j_gene: TRBJ1-5; v_gene: TRBV15; CDR3nt: TGTGCCACCAGCAGTCTCCCAAGGGAAAAGAGCAATCAGCCCCAGCATTTT; CDR3aa: CATSSLPREKSNQPQHF
len: 13; d_gene: .; abundance: many; j_gene: TRBJ2-7; v_gene: TRBV7-6; CDR3nt: TGTGCCAGCAGCTTAGGGTCCGGCGGGGAGCAGTACTTC; CDR3aa: CASSLGSGGEQYF
len: 14; d_gene: .; abundance: .; j_gene: TRBJ1-2; v_gene: TRBV6-6; CDR3nt: TGTGCCAGCAGTTACTCTTCAGGGAACTATGGCTACACCTTC; CDR3aa: CASSYSSGNYGYTF
len: 14; d_gene: TRBD1; abundance: .; j_gene: TRBJ2-3; v_gene: TRBV28; CDR3nt: TGTGCCAGCAGTATCGACAGGGGGGCAGATACGCAGTATTTT; CDR3aa: CASSIDRGADTQYF
len: 16; d_gene: TRBD2; abundance: .; j_gene: TRBJ2-7; v_gene: TRBV9; CDR3nt: TGTGCCAGCAGCGTAGCCAGCGGGGCCGGCGGATCCGAGCAGTACTTC; CDR3aa: CASSVASGAGGSEQYF
len: 16; d_gene: TRBD2; abundance: .; j_gene: TRBJ2-3; v_gene: TRBV7-3; CDR3nt: TGTGCCAGCAGCACAGCCGGGACTAGTCCGACAGATACGCAGTATTTT; CDR3aa: CASSTAGTSPTDTQYF
len: 12; d_gene: .; abundance: .; j_gene: TRBJ1-2; v_gene: TRBV29-1; CDR3nt: TGCAGCGTTGCAACCCTACGGGATGGCTACACCTTC; CDR3aa: CSVATLRDGYTF
len: 16; d_gene: .; abundance: .; j_gene: TRBJ1-1; v_gene: TRBV18; CDR3nt: TGTGCCAGCTCTAACCACGTGTGGAACAGCAACACTGAAGCTTTCTTT; CDR3aa: CASSNHVWNSNTEAFF
len: 15; d_gene: .; abundance: .; j_gene: TRBJ1-2; v_gene: TRBV11-2; CDR3nt: TGTGCCAGCAGCTTAGATCTCGGAGGATTCTATGGCTACACCTTC; CDR3aa: CASSLDLGGFYGYTF
len: 13; d_gene: .; abundance: many; j_gene: TRBJ1-2; v_gene: TRBV5-6; CDR3nt: TGTGCCAGCAGCTGGGGTTCAGGGGTCCGCTACACCTTC; CDR3aa: CASSWGSGVRYTF
len: 15; d_gene: TRBD1; abundance: .; j_gene: TRBJ1-1; v_gene: TRBV12-5; CDR3nt: TGTGCTAGTGGTTTGGTCCCAGACAGGGGCACTGAAGCTTTCTTT; CDR3aa: CASGLVPDRGTEAFF
len: 16; d_gene: TRBD2; abundance: .; j_gene: TRBJ2-1; v_gene: TRBV4-1; CDR3nt: TGCGCCAGCAGCCAGTCGGGCGGGGGGGCCTACAATGAGCAGTTCTTC; CDR3aa: CASSQSGGGAYNEQFF
len: 14; d_gene: .; abundance: .; j_gene: TRBJ1-1; v_gene: TRBV6-1; CDR3nt: TGTGCCAGCAGTGATGGACCGCGCTCAACTGAAGCTTTCTTT; CDR3aa: CASSDGPRSTEAFF
len: 15; d_gene: .; abundance: .; j_gene: TRBJ2-2; v_gene: TRBV7-2; CDR3nt: TGTGCCAGCAGCTTAATATCCCGGGGGAGGGGGGAGCTGTTTTTT; CDR3aa: CASSLISRGRGELFF
len: 14; d_gene: TRBD2; abundance: many; j_gene: TRBJ2-7; v_gene: TRBV11-2; CDR3nt: TGTGCCAGCAGGGGGCAAGCGGGGGCCTACGAGCAGTACTTC; CDR3aa: CASRGQAGAYEQYF
len: 15; d_gene: .; abundance: .; j_gene: TRBJ2-7; v_gene: TRBV7-9; CDR3nt: TGTGCCAGCAGCTCTTCGAGAGCCCCACACAGGGAGCAGTACTTC; CDR3aa: CASSSSRAPHREQYF
len: 11; d_gene: .; abundance: medium-sized; j_gene: TRBJ2-7; v_gene: TRBV7-9; CDR3nt: TGTGCCTCCCAGAATGCCTACGAGCAGTACTTC; CDR3aa: CASQNAYEQYF
len: 14; d_gene: TRBD1; abundance: .; j_gene: TRBJ1-2; v_gene: TRBV5-1; CDR3nt: TGCGCCAGCAGCATAATAACAGGGGAGGATGGCTACACCTTC; CDR3aa: CASSIITGEDGYTF
len: 14; d_gene: TRBD1; abundance: .; j_gene: TRBJ1-1; v_gene: TRBV5-6; CDR3nt: TGTGCCAGCAGCTTGGGACAGGGAAGCACTGAAGCTTTCTTT; CDR3aa: CASSLGQGSTEAFF
len: 13; d_gene: .; abundance: .; j_gene: TRBJ2-3; v_gene: TRBV7-9; CDR3nt: TGTGCCACTCTGAACCCCGGGACAGATACGCAGTATTTT; CDR3aa: CATLNPGTDTQYF
len: 14; d_gene: TRBD2; abundance: .; j_gene: TRBJ2-7; v_gene: TRBV27; CDR3nt: TGTGCCAGCCGCGGGGACTACTACCGGTACGAGCAGTACTTC; CDR3aa: CASRGDYYRYEQYF
len: 14; d_gene: .; abundance: .; j_gene: TRBJ2-7; v_gene: TRBV2; CDR3nt: TGTGCCAGCAGTGTAAGAGGGGCCGGTGACGAGCAGTACTTC; CDR3aa: CASSVRGAGDEQYF
len: 14; d_gene: TRBD1; abundance: .; j_gene: TRBJ2-7; v_gene: TRBV7-9; CDR3nt: TGTGCCAGCAGCTTTTACAGGGGGAACGACGAGCAGTACTTC; CDR3aa: CASSFYRGNDEQYF
len: 17; d_gene: TRBD1; abundance: .; j_gene: TRBJ1-5; v_gene: TRBV7-9; CDR3nt: TGTGCCAGCTCTGTATTGATAGGGACAGGGCGCAATCAGCCCCAGCATTTT; CDR3aa: CASSVLIGTGRNQPQHF
len: 17; d_gene: TRBD1; abundance: .; j_gene: TRBJ2-5; v_gene: TRBV7-2; CDR3nt: TGTGCCAGCAGCCGAACCATCGGGACAGGGGCGGGGGAGACCCAGTACTTC; CDR3aa: CASSRTIGTGAGETQYF
len: 15; d_gene: .; abundance: .; j_gene: TRBJ2-5; v_gene: TRBV7-9; CDR3nt: TGTGCCAGCAGCTACTCTGACAGGTATCAAGAGACCCAGTACTTC; CDR3aa: CASSYSDRYQETQYF